This T cell receptor (beta chain) was retrieved from a study of cytomegalovirus exposure and HLA in healthy donors. Donors had nominal health at sampling but likely had unrecorded immune exposures. This CDR3 is 14 amino acids long. From germline, CDR1 is SGHRS and CDR2 YFSETQ. Trimming took 2 bases from V and 2 from J, leaving 11 bases between them. PCR amplification relied on 60 Vbeta primers (plus 13 Jbeta primers). Clones were read by immunoSEQ multiplex PCR, and TCRdb kept only the in-frame ones, dropping some. The data hold some 56,000 clones, with just under 85% observed a single time. Sequencing input: PBMCs. The chain joins TRBV5-1 to TRBJ2-7, with D possibly being TRBD2 (5 bases). The clonotype was recovered from a man in his fifties or sixties in good health and CMV-seronegative. The CDR3 reads CASSFGGTTYEQYF. CDR3 nucleotides: TGCGCCAGCAGCTTCGGAGGCACTACCTACGAGCAGTACTTC.